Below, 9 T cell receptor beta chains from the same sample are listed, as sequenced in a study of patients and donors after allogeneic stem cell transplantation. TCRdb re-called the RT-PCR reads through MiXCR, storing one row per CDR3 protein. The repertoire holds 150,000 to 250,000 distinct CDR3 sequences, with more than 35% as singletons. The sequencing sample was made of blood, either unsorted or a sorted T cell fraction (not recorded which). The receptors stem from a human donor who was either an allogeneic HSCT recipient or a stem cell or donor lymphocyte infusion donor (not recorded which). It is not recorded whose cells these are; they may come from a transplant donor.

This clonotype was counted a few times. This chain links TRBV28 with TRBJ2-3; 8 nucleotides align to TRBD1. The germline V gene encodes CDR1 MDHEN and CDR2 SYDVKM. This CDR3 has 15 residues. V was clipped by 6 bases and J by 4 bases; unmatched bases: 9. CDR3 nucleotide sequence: TGTGCCAGCAGCCCGCAGGGGGCTAAAGCAGATACGCAGTATTTT. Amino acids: CASSPQGAKADTQYF.

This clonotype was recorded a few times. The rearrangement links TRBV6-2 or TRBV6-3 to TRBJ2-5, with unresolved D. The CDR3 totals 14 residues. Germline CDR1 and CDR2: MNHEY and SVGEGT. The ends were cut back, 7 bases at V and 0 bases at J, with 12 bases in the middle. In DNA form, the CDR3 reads TGTGCCAGCATTCCCCAGATACACCAAGAGACCCAGTACTTC. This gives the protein CASIPQIHQETQYF.

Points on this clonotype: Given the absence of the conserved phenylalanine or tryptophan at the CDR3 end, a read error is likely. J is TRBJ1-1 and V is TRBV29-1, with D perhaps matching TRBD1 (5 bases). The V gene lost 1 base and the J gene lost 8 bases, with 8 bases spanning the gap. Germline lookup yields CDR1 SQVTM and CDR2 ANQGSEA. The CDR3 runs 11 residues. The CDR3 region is CSVEGQGEAFL. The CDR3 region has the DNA TGCAGCGTTGAAGGGCAGGGAGAAGCTTTCTTG.

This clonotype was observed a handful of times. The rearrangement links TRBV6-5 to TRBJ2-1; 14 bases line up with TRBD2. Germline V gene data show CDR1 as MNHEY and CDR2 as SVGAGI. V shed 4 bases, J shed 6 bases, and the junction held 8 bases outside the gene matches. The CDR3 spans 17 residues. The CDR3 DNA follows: TGTGCCAGCAGTTCACTGGAGGGACTAGCGGGGGCCAATGAGCAGTTCTTC. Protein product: CASSSLEGLAGANEQFF.

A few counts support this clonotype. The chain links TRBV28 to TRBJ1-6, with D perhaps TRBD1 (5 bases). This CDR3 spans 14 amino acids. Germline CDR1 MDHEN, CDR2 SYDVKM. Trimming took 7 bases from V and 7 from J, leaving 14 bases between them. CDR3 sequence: CASTGGVNNSPLHF. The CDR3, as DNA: TGTGCCAGCACCGGGGGAGTAAACAATTCACCCCTCCACTTT.

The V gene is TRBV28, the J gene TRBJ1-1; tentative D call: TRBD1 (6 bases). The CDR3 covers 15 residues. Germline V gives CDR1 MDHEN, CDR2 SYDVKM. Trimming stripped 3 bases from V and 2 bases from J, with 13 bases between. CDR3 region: CASSFRTVTNTEAFF. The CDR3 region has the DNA TGTGCCAGCAGTTTCCGGACAGTGACTAACACTGAAGCTTTCTTT.

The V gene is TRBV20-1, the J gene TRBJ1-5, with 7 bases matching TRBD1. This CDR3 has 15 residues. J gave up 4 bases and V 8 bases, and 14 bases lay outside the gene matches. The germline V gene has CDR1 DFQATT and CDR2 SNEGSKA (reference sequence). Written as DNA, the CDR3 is TGCAGTTTCAAGCCGGGCAGGGGGAATAATCAGCCCCAGCATTTT. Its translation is CSFKPGRGNNQPQHF.

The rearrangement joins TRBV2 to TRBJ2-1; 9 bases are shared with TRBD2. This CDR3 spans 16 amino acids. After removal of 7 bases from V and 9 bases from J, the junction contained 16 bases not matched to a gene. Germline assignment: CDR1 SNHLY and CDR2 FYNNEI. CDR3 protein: CASTRNGGSGSLEQFF. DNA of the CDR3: TGTGCCAGCACCAGAAATGGTGGTAGCGGGAGTCTTGAGCAGTTCTTC.

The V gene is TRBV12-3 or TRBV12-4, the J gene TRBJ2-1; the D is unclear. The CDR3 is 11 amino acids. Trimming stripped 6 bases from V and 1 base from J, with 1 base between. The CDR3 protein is CASRSYNEQFF. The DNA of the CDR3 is TGTGCCAGCAGATCCTACAATGAGCAGTTCTTC.